These 3 T cell receptor beta chains originate from one sample sequenced in a study of blood T cell repertoires in COVID-19. Some clones are missing from TCRdb's copy, which holds only in-frame ones; the method was immunoSEQ multiplex PCR. The data contain about 260,000 clones, about 91% of them seen just once; the ten biggest clones take up 2% to 3%. Sequencing was done on a sample of peripheral blood. The source of these receptors is a person aged 18-29 years with COVID-19, enrolled during active disease.

The J gene is TRBJ1-6, the V gene TRBV6-5, with unresolved D. Germline CDR1 and CDR2: MNHEY and SVGAGI. There are 14 residues in the CDR3. V lost 2 bases, J lost 6 bases, and 8 bases lay in between. The CDR3 loop reads CASSYQSLNSPLHF. The CDR3 nucleotides read TGTGCCAGCAGTTACCAGTCCCTTAATTCACCCCTCCACTTT.

V gene TRBV6-2 or TRBV6-3 combines with J gene TRBJ2-5; perhaps TRBD1 as D (7 bases). This CDR3 spans 15 amino acids. Germline V gene data show CDR1 as MNHEY and CDR2 as SVGEGT. V shed 3 bases and J shed 3 bases, with 14 bases lying between them. The chain's CDR3 is CASSYSRRGEETQYF. In DNA, the CDR3 is TGTGCCAGCAGTTATAGTCGCAGGGGGGAAGAGACCCAGTACTTC.

This chain joins TRBV3-1 (or the pseudogene TRBV3-2) and TRBJ2-5; 14 bases agree with TRBD2. Losses at the gene ends were 0 bases for V and 4 bases for J; bases not matched to a gene: 10. Germline CDR1 reads LGHDT; CDR2 reads YNNKEL (reference sequence). CDR3 length: 19 amino acids. The CDR3 region has the DNA TGTGCCAGCAGCCAAGACCAACCGGGACTAGCGGGAGTAGGAGAGACCCAGTACTTC. This translates into CASSQDQPGLAGVGETQYF.